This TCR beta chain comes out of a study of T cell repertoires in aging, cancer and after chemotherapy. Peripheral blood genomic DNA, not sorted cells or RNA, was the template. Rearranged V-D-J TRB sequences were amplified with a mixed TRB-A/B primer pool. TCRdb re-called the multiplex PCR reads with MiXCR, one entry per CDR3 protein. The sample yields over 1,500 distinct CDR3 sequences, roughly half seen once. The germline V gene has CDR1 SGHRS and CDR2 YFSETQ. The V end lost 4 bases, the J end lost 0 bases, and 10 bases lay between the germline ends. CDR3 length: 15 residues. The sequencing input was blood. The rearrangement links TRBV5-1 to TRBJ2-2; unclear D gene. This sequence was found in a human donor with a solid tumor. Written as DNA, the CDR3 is TGCGCCAGCAGCCCAGCTGCCGCGAACACCGGGGAGCTGTTTTTT. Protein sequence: CASSPAAANTGELFF.